A single sample gave rise to the 9 T cell receptor beta chains below, sequenced in a study of memory CD4+ T cells and cytomegalovirus serostatus. Single viable CD3+CD4+CD8-CD45RO+ cells were sorted as the memory CD4+ T cells. Generated by immunoSEQ multiplex PCR, the TCRdb table keeps only in-frame clones and is missing some. The sample carries approximately 74,000 clones, about 75% recorded once. Material for sequencing was memory CD4+ T cells from blood. These receptors were collected from an adult in good health and CMV-seropositive.

This clone was seen a single time. The chain has TRBV7-2 and TRBJ2-2; no clear D gene. The length of the CDR3 is 13 residues. The V end was cut by 5 bases, the J end by 7 bases, with 11 bases between. Germline V gives CDR1 SGHTA, CDR2 FQGNSA. The CDR3 here is CASSPPGDGELFF. CDR3 bases: TGTGCCAGCAGCCCCCCGGGTGACGGGGAGCTGTTTTTT.

The chain has TRBV7-2 and TRBJ2-7; 11 nucleotides line up with TRBD2. Germline CDR1 reads SGHTA; CDR2 reads FQGNSA. With V trimmed by 5 bases and J by 6 bases, 12 bases remained unmatched. CDR3 size: 16 residues. The CDR3 DNA follows: TGTGCCAGCAGCCGCACCTTAGCGGGAGGGCCGGCCGAGCAGTACTTC. The encoded protein is CASSRTLAGGPAEQYF.

Only one count was recorded for this clone. This CDR3 is CAISDRQGSTGELFF. The CDR3 DNA sequence: TGTGCCATCAGTGACAGGCAGGGTAGCACCGGGGAGCTGTTTTTT. The chain links TRBV10-3 to TRBJ2-2, with D possibly being TRBD1 (5 bases). There are 15 residues in the CDR3. V dropped 3 bases and J dropped 4 bases, with 12 bases sitting between them. Germline V lookup: CDR1 ENHRY, CDR2 SYGVKD.

In this sample, this clone turned up once. The chain uses TRBV4-2 and TRBJ2-7; 13 bases fit TRBD2. V shed 3 bases and J 3 bases; nucleotides not matched to a gene: 8. The CDR3 is 17 residues long. Germline values: CDR1 LGHNA, CDR2 YNFKEQ. This CDR3 reads CASSQRGGLAGDYEQYF. In DNA, the CDR3 is TGTGCCAGCAGCCAGCGCGGAGGACTAGCGGGAGACTACGAGCAGTACTTC.

The V and J genes are TRBV11-3 and TRBJ2-1; 11 bases match TRBD2. V lost 1 base to trimming and J lost 6 bases; unmatched junction nucleotides: 2. Germline assignment: CDR1 SGHNT and CDR2 YENEEA. The CDR3 contains 15 residues. In DNA, the CDR3 is TGTGCCAGCAGCTTAGTTAGCGGGGGGGCCAATGAGCAGTTCTTC. Encoded protein: CASSLVSGGANEQFF.

A note on this clone: The junction and the germline gene differ at one end; a read error may be behind it. The chain joins TRBV28 to TRBJ1-2, with D unclear. From germline, CDR1 is MDHEN and CDR2 SYDVKM. The length of the CDR3 is 11 residues. Here the CDR3 DNA reads TGTGCCAGCAGCTTAAACTCTGGCTACACCTTC. It codes for CASSLNSGYTF.

The chain joins TRBV21-1 to TRBJ1-2. TRBV21-1 counts as a pseudogene. The CDR3 is 14 residues long. CDR3 protein: CASSWAATDYGYTF. As DNA, the CDR3 is TGTGCCAGCAGCTGGGCAGCGACGGACTATGGCTACACCTTC.

The chain has TRBV4-3 and TRBJ2-1, with 11 bases aligning to TRBD1. There are 15 residues in the CDR3. CDR1 and CDR2 (germline): LGHNA, YSLEER. Losses at the gene ends were 3 bases for V and 7 bases for J; bases not matched to a gene: 5. Written as DNA, the CDR3 is TGCGCCAGCAGCCATCGGACAGGGGGCGAGAATGAGCAGTTCTTC. It is translated as CASSHRTGGENEQFF.

This clone was seen a few times. The rearrangement joins TRBV5-6 to TRBJ1-1; D call uncertain. The CDR3 loop spans 11 amino acids. Trimming took 3 bases from V and 4 from J, leaving 4 bases between them. Germline CDR1 and CDR2: SGHDT and YYEEEE. In nucleotides, the CDR3 is TGTGCCAGCAGCTACAGCACTGAAGCTTTCTTT. This encodes CASSYSTEAFF.